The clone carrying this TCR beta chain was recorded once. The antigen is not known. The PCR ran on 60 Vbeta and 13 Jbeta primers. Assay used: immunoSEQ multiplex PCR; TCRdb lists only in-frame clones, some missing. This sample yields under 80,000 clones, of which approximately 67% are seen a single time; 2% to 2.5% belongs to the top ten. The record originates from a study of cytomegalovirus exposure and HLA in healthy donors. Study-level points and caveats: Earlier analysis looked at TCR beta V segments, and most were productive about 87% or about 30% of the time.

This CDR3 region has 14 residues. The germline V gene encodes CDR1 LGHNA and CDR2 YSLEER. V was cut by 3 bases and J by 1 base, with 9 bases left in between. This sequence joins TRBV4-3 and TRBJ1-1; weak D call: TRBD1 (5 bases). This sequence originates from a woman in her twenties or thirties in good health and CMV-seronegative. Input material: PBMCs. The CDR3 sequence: CASSQLTGNTEAFF. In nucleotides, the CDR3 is TGCGCCAGCAGCCAGCTTACAGGGAACACTGAAGCTTTCTTT.